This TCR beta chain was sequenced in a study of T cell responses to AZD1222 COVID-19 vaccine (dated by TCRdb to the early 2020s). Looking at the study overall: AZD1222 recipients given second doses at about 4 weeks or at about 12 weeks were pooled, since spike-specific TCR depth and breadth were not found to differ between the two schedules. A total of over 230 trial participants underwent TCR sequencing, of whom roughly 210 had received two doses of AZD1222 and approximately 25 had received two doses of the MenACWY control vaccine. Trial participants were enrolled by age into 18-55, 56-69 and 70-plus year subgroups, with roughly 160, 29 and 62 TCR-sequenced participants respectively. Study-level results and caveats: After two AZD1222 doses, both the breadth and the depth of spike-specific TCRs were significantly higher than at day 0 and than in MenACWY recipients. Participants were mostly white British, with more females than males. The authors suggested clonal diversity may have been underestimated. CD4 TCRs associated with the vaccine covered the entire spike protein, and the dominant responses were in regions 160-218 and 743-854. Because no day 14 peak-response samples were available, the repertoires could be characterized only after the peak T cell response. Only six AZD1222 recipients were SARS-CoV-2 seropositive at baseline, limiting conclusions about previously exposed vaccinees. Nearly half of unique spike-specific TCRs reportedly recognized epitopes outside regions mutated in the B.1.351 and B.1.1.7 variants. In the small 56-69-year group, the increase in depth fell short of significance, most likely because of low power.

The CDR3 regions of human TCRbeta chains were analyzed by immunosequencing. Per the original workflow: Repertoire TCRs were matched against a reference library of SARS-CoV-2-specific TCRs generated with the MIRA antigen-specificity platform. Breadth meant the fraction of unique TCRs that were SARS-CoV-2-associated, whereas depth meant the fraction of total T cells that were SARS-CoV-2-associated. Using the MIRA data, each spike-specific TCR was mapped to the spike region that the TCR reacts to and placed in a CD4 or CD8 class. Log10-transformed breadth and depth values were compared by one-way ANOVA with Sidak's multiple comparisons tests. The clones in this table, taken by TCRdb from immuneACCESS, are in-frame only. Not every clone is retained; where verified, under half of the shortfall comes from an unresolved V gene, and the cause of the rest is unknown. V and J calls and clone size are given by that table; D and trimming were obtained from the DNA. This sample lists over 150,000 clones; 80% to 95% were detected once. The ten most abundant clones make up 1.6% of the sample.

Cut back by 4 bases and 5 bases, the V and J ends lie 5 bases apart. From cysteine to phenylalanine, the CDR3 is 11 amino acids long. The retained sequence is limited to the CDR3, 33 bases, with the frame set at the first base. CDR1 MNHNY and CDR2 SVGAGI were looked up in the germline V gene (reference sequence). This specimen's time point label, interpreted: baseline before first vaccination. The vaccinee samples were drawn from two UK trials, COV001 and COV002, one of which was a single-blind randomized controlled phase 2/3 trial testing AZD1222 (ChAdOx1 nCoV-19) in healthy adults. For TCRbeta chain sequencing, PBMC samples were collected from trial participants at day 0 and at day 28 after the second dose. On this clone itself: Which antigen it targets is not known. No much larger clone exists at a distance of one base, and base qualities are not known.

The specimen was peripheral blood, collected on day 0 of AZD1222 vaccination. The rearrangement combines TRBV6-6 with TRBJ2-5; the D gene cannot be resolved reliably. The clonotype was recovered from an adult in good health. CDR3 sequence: CASSLKETQYF. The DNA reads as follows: TGTGCCAGCAGTTTGAAGGAGACCCAGTACTTC.